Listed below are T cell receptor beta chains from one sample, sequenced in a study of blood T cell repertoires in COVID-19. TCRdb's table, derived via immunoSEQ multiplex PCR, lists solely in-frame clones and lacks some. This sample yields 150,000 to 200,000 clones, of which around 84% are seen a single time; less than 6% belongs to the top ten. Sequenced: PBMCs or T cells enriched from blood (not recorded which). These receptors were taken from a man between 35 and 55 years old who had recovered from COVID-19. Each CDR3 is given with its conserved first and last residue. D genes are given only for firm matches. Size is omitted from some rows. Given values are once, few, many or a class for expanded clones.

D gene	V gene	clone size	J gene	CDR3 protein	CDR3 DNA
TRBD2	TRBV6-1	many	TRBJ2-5	CASSEVAGGPETQYF	TGTGCCAGCAGTGAAGTAGCGGGGGGGCCGGAGACCCAGTACTTC
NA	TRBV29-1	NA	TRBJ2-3	CSARNWTPTDTQYF	TGCAGCGCCCGAAACTGGACACCCACAGATACGCAGTATTTT
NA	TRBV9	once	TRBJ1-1	CASSPQGNTEAFF	TGTGCCAGCAGCCCTCAGGGGAACACTGAAGCTTTCTTT
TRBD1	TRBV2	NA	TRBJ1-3	CASRRDRSGNTIYF	TGTGCCAGCAGGAGGGACAGGTCGGGAAACACCATATATTTT
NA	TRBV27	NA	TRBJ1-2	CASRAGSGELIYGYTF	TGTGCCAGCAGGGCAGGGTCAGGGGAGTTAATCTATGGCTACACCTTC
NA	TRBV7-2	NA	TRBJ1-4	CASSSPPEGLNEKLFF	TGTGCCAGCAGCTCCCCGCCGGAGGGGCTTAATGAAAAACTGTTTTTT
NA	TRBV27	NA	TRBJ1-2	CASSFVRQVSVAGYGYTF	TGTGCCAGCAGTTTTGTCCGACAGGTTTCGGTTGCTGGCTATGGCTACACCTTC
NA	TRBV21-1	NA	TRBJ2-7	CASSKGTGSPYEQYF	TGTGCCAGCAGCAAAGGGACAGGGAGCCCCTACGAGCAGTACTTC
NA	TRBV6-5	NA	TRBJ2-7	CASSYSASGVSYEQYF	TGTGCCAGCAGTTACTCCGCGTCGGGAGTTTCCTACGAGCAGTACTTC
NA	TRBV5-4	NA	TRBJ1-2	CASSLALEAGYTF	TGTGCCAGCAGCTTGGCCTTAGAGGCAGGGTACACCTTC
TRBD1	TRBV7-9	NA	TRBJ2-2	CASSSGTGVAGELFF	TGTGCCAGCAGTTCCGGGACAGGGGTGGCCGGGGAGCTGTTTTTT
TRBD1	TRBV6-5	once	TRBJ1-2	CASRWGQGNGYTF	TGTGCCAGCAGGTGGGGACAGGGGAATGGCTACACCTTC
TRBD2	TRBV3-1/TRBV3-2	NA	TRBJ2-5	CASSPGLAGGSGTQYF	TGTGCCAGCAGCCCTGGACTAGCGGGGGGATCAGGGACCCAGTACTTC
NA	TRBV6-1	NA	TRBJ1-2	CASSDPDNVLGYTF	TGTGCCAGCAGTGACCCCGACAATGTACTTGGCTACACCTTC